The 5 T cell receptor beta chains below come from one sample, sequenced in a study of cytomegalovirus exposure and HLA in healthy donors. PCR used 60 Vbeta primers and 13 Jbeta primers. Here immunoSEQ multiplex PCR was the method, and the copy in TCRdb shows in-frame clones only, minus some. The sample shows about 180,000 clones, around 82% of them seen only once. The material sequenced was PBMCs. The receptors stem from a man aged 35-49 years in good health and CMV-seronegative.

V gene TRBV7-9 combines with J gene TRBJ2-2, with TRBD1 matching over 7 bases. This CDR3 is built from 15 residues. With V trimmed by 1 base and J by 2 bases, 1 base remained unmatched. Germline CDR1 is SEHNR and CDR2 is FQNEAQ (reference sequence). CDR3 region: CASSLEGGNTGELFF. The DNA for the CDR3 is TGTGCCAGCAGCTTAGAAGGGGGCAACACCGGGGAGCTGTTTTTT.

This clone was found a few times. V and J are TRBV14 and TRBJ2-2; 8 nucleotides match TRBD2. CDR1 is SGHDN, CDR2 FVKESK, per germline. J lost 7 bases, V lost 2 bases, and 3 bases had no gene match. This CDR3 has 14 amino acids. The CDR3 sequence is CASSQNLAGGELFF. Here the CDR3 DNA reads TGTGCCAGCAGCCAAAACCTAGCGGGCGGGGAGCTGTTTTTT.

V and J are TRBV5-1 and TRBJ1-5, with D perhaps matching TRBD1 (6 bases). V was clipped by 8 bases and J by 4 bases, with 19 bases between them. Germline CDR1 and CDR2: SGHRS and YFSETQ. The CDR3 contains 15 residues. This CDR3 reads CARGGDTTRNQPQHF. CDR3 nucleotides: TGCGCCAGAGGTGGGGACACCACTAGAAATCAGCCCCAGCATTTT.

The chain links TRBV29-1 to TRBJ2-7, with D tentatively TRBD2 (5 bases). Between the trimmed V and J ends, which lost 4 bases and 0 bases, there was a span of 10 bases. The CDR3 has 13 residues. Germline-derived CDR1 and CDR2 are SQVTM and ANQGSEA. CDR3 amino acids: CSVGGLSSYEQYF. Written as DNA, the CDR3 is TGCAGCGTTGGAGGGCTCTCCTCCTACGAGCAGTACTTC.

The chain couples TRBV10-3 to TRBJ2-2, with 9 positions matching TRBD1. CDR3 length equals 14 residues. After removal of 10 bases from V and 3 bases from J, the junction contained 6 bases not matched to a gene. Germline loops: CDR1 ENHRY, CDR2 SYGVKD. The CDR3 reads CASRTGAYTGELFF. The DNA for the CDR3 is TGTGCCAGTAGGACAGGGGCGTACACCGGGGAGCTGTTTTTT.